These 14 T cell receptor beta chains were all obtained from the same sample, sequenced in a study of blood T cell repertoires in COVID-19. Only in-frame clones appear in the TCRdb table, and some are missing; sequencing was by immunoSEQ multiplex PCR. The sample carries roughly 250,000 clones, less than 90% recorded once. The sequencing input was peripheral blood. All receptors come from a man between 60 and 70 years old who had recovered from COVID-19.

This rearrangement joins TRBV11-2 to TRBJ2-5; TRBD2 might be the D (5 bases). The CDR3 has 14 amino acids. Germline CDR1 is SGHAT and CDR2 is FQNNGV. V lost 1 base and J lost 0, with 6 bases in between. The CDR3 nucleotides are TGTGCCAGCAGCTTAGGAGGGTACCAAGAGACCCAGTACTTC. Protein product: CASSLGGYQETQYF.

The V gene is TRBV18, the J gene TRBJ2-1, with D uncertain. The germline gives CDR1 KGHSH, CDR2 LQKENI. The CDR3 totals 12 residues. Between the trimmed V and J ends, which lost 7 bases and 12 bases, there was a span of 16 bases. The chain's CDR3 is CASWSVVDRQFF. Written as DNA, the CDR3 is TGTGCCAGCTGGTCGGTGGTAGATCGGCAGTTCTTC.

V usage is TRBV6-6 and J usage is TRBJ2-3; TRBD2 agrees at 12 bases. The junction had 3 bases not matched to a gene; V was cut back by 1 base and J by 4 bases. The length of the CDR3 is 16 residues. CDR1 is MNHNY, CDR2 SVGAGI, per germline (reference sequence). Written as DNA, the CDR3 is TGTGCCAGCAGTTACTGGACTAGCGGGGTCGCAGATACGCAGTATTTT. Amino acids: CASSYWTSGVADTQYF.

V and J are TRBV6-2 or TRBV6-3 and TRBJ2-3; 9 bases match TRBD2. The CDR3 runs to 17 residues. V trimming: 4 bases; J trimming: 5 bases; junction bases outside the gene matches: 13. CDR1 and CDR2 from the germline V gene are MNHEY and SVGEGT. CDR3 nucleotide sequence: TGTGCCAGCAGTTTCTCGGACGCGGGGGGGCCCCAAGATACGCAGTATTTT. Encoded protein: CASSFSDAGGPQDTQYF.

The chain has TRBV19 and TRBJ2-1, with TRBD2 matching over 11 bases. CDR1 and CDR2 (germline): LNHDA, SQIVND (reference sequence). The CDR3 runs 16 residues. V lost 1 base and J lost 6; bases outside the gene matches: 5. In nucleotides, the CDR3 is TGTGCCAGTAGTATAGTTCCCGGGACTAGCGGCAATGAGCAGTTCTTC. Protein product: CASSIVPGTSGNEQFF.

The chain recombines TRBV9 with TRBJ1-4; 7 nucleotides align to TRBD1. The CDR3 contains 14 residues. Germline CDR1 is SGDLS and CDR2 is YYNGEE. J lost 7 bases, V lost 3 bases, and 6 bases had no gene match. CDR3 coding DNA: TGTGCCAGCAGCGGACAGGGAGGCTCTGAAAAACTGTTTTTT. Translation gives CASSGQGGSEKLFF.

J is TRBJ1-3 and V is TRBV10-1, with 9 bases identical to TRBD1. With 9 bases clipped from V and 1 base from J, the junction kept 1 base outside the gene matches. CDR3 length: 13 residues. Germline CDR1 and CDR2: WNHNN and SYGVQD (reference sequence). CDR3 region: CARGTGSGNTIYF. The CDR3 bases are TGCGCCAGGGGGACAGGGTCTGGAAACACCATATATTTT.

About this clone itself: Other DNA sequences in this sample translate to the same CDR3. The CDR3 nucleotides read TGTGCCAGCTCACCTTCTAGGGGAAGCTACGAGCAGTACTTC. Its protein product is CASSPSRGSYEQYF. The chain has TRBV18 and TRBJ2-7; perhaps TRBD1 as D (5 bases). Trimming removed 3 bases from V and 3 bases from J, with 12 bases in between. Per the germline V gene, CDR1 is KGHSH and CDR2 is LQKENI. There are 14 residues in the CDR3.

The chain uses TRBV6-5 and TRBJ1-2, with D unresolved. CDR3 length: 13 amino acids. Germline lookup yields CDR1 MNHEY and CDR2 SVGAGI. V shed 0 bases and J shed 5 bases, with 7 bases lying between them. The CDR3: CASSYSNSYGYTF. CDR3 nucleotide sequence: TGTGCCAGCAGTTACTCGAACAGTTATGGCTACACCTTC.

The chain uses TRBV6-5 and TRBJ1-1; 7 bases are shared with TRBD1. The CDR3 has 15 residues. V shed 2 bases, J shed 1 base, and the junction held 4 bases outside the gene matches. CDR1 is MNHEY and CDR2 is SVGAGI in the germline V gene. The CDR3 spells CASSYTRQGNTEAFF. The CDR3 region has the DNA TGTGCCAGCAGTTACACGCGACAGGGGAACACTGAAGCTTTCTTT.

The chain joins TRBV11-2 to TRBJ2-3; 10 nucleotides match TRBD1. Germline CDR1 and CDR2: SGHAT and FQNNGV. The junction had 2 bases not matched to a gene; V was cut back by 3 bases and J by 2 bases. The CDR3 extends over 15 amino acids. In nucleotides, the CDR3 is TGTGCCAGCAGCTTGGGACAGGGGCTCACAGATACGCAGTATTTT. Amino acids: CASSLGQGLTDTQYF.

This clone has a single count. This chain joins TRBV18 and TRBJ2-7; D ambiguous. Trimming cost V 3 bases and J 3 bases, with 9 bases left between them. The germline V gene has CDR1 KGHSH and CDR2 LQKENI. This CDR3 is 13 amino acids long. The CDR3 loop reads CASSPTTFYEQYF. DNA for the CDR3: TGTGCCAGCTCACCGACGACATTCTACGAGCAGTACTTC.

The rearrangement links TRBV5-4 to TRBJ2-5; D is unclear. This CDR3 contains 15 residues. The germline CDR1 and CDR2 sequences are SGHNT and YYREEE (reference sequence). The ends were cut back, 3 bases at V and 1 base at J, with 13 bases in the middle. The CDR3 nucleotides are TGTGCCAGCAGCTCCTCCGGAAGGAGCCAAGAGACCCAGTACTTC. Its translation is CASSSSGRSQETQYF.

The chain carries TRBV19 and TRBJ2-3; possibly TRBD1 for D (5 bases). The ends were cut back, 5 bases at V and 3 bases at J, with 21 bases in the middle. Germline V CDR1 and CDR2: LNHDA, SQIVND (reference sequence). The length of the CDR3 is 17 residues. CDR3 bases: TGTGCCAGTAGTGAATGGGGAAATAGGGGCCTTACAGATACGCAGTATTTT. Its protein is CASSEWGNRGLTDTQYF.